Below are 5 T cell receptor beta chains sequenced from a single sample in a study of technical replicates of blood from several donors. Some clones are missing from TCRdb's copy, which holds only in-frame ones; the method was immunoSEQ multiplex PCR. In the table there are 73,000 or so clones, 91% of which are singletons. Sequencing was carried out using T cells isolated from PBMCs. All receptors come from a human donor in good health.

This clone was picked up one time. This sequence joins TRBV5-1 and TRBJ2-7; 9 bases are shared with TRBD1. V lost 1 base, J lost 6 bases, and 11 bases stayed unmatched. The CDR3 runs 16 residues. The germline gives CDR1 SGHRS, CDR2 YFSETQ. The CDR3 is CASSLPKTGGKGEQYF. In DNA, the CDR3 is TGCGCCAGCAGCTTGCCGAAGACAGGGGGAAAGGGCGAGCAGTACTTC.

V is TRBV18 and J is TRBJ2-1; TRBD2 agrees at 7 bases. The CDR3 extends over 14 amino acids. Germline assignment: CDR1 KGHSH and CDR2 LQKENI. Germline trimming cut 5 bases from V and 0 bases from J; bases unmatched to any gene: 1. The CDR3 DNA sequence: TGTGCCAGCTCAGGCGGGAGCTCCTACAATGAGCAGTTCTTC. Translating gives CASSGGSSYNEQFF.

This chain connects TRBV5-1 to TRBJ2-2; tentative D call: TRBD2 (6 bases). Deletions cut 4 bases from V and 1 base from J, with 14 bases between. Looked up from germline, CDR1 is SGHRS and CDR2 is YFSETQ. CDR3 length: 16 amino acids. The CDR3 bases are TGCGCCAGCAGCCCAGAGGGACTTTGGAACACCGGGGAGCTGTTTTTT. Translated: CASSPEGLWNTGELFF.

This chain joins TRBV27 and TRBJ2-7, with TRBD2 identical over 7 bases. Trimming removed 6 bases from V and 4 bases from J; junction bases left unmatched: 15. The V gene's germline CDR1 is MNHEY and CDR2 SMNVEV (reference sequence). The CDR3 consists of 16 residues. The CDR3 DNA sequence: TGTGCCAGCAGCTTTCTGTTGGTGCGGGAGAGATACGAGCAGTACTTC. This codes for CASSFLLVRERYEQYF.

This rearrangement joins TRBV27 to TRBJ1-5, with 9 bases matching TRBD1. Germline loops: CDR1 MNHEY, CDR2 SMNVEV (reference sequence). The CDR3 consists of 13 residues. With V trimmed by 6 bases and J by 6 bases, 3 bases remained unmatched. This CDR3 reads CASSGQGTQPQHF. CDR3 nucleotides: TGTGCCAGCAGCGGACAGGGGACTCAGCCCCAGCATTTT.